These 22 T cell receptor beta chains share one sample of origin, sequenced in a study of CD8 T cells in Susac syndrome (dated by TCRdb to about 2019). Receptors were amplified or captured by the immunoSEQ multiplex PCR assay. RNA was extracted using the RNeasy kit, and roughly 0.5 to 1 microgram was reverse transcribed with random hexamers. The raw public reads went through TCRdb reprocessing: fastp at Q25, MiXCR clone calling, in-frame beta chains kept. CDR3 protein duplicates are merged, each entry listing the most common genes and DNA. The sample profile shows about 210,000 distinct CDR3 sequences; roughly 96% of them were found once. Roughly 0.1% of the sample rests with the top ten. The source material was CD4+ T cells from PBMCs. Source of these receptors: a human donor with multiple sclerosis.

V usage is TRBV5-1 and J usage is TRBJ2-1; 9 nucleotides line up with TRBD2. V was clipped by 0 bases and J by 7 bases; unmatched bases: 2. Per the germline V gene, CDR1 is SGHRS and CDR2 is YFSETQ. This CDR3 comprises 14 residues. In DNA form, the CDR3 reads TGCGCCAGCAGCTTGGCCCTAGCGGGGAATGAGCAGTTCTTC. This sequence encodes CASSLALAGNEQFF. Combining the CDR3 with reference TRBV5-1 and TRBJ2-1 gives the whole variable domain KAGVTQTPRYLIKTRGQQVTLSCSPISGHRSVSWYQQTPGQGLQFLFEYFSETQRNKGNFPGRFSGRQFSNSRSEMNVSTLELGDSALYLCASSLALAGNEQFFGPGTRLTVL.

The chain employs TRBV29-1 and TRBJ1-1, with unresolved D. Trimming removed 0 bases from V and 2 bases from J, with 7 bases in between. Germline V gene sequence: CDR1 SQVTM, CDR2 ANQGSEA. CDR3 size: 13 residues. The CDR3 reads CSVEDRSNTEAFF. The CDR3 nucleotides are TGCAGCGTTGAAGATCGTAGTAACACTGAAGCTTTCTTT. The entire variable domain, with the rest obtained from reference TRBV29-1 and TRBJ1-1, is as follows: SAVISQKPSRDICQRGTSLTIQCQVDSQVTMMFWYRQQPGQSLTLIATANQGSEATYESGFVIDKFPISRPNLTFSTLTVSNMSPEDSSIYLCSVEDRSNTEAFFGQGTRLTVV.

The rearrangement joins TRBV24-1 to TRBJ2-3; 8 nucleotides align to TRBD1. Germline CDR1 and CDR2: KGHDR and SFDVKD. V lost 3 bases and J lost 5; bases outside the gene matches: 6. This CDR3 comprises 15 residues. CDR3: CATSDPGQGGDTQYF. The CDR3 coding sequence is TGTGCCACCAGTGATCCCGGACAGGGTGGAGATACGCAGTATTTT.

The V call is TRBV5-1, the J call TRBJ2-1, with 11 bases aligning to TRBD2. The V segment lost 0 bases and the J segment 10 bases; nucleotides outside the gene matches: 0. The CDR3 consists of 13 residues. CDR1 is SGHRS, CDR2 YFSETQ, per germline. The CDR3 here is CASSLVAGGEQFF. Here the CDR3 DNA reads TGCGCCAGCAGCTTGGTAGCGGGAGGGGAGCAGTTCTTC.

The chain has TRBV3-1 and TRBJ2-7; no reliable D call. The CDR3 consists of 14 residues. Germline lookup yields CDR1 LGHDT and CDR2 YNNKEL (reference sequence). V was shortened by 5 bases and J by 0 bases, with 11 bases between the two germline ends. CDR3: CASSTTKSSYEQYF. The CDR3 DNA follows: TGTGCCAGCAGCACTACGAAGAGCTCCTACGAGCAGTACTTC.

J is TRBJ2-1 and V is TRBV5-6, with 11 bases fitting TRBD2. Germline CDR1 SGHDT, CDR2 YYEEEE. The CDR3 covers 16 residues. The V and J ends lost 4 bases and 5 bases, in that order; junction bases with no gene match: 8. CDR3 DNA sequence: TGTGCCAGCAGCAGGAGAACTAGCGGGGGTAACAATGAGCAGTTCTTC. The encoded protein is CASSRRTSGGNNEQFF.

V and J are TRBV11-2 and TRBJ2-6, with D possibly being TRBD1 or TRBD2 (6 bases each). Germline CDR1 and CDR2: SGHAT and FQNNGV. The V end was cut by 1 base, the J end by 2 bases, with 12 bases between. CDR3 length: 17 amino acids. CDR3 loop: CASSLGGGRTGANVLTF. CDR3 nucleotide sequence: TGTGCCAGCAGCTTAGGAGGGGGGAGGACTGGGGCCAACGTCCTGACTTTC.

This chain joins TRBV7-9 and TRBJ1-4; 9 nucleotides align to TRBD1. The germline V gene has CDR1 SEHNR and CDR2 FQNEAQ (reference sequence). This CDR3 comprises 14 residues. V shed 3 bases and J 6 bases; nucleotides not matched to a gene: 2. The CDR3 protein is CASSLDRGDEKLFF. The CDR3 DNA follows: TGTGCCAGCAGCTTGGACAGGGGAGATGAAAAACTGTTTTTT. The variable domain in full, completed from reference TRBV7-9 and TRBJ1-4, reads DTGVSQNPRHKITKRGQNVTFRCDPISEHNRLYWYRQTLGQGPEFLTYFQNEAQLEKSRLLSDRFSAERPKGSFSTLEIQRTEQGDSAMYLCASSLDRGDEKLFFGSGTQLSVL.

The gene calls are TRBV6-2 or TRBV6-3 and TRBJ2-7; weak D call: TRBD2 (5 bases). The CDR3 consists of 16 residues. V lost 0 bases, J lost 0 bases, and 12 bases lay in between. Per the germline V gene, CDR1 is MNHEY and CDR2 is SVGEGT. CDR3 coding DNA: TGTGCCAGCAGTTACTCTACTAGAGGACCCTCCTACGAGCAGTACTTC. This codes for CASSYSTRGPSYEQYF.

The J gene is TRBJ2-3, the V gene TRBV7-9; 8 nucleotides align to TRBD2. This CDR3 comprises 16 residues. Per germline, CDR1 SEHNR and CDR2 FQNEAQ (reference sequence). Trimming removed 4 bases from V and 4 bases from J; junction bases left unmatched: 10. The chain's CDR3 is CASSSDLTSGADTQYF. The CDR3 coding sequence is TGTGCCAGCAGCTCAGACTTAACTAGCGGCGCAGATACGCAGTATTTT. Full variable domain (missing parts from reference TRBV7-9 and TRBJ2-3): DTGVSQNPRHKITKRGQNVTFRCDPISEHNRLYWYRQTLGQGPEFLTYFQNEAQLEKSRLLSDRFSAERPKGSFSTLEIQRTEQGDSAMYLCASSSDLTSGADTQYFGPGTRLTVL.

V is TRBV5-1 and J is TRBJ2-7; the D is unclear. Trimming left V 1 base short and J 9 bases short, with 20 bases between. The CDR3 consists of 15 residues. CDR1 is SGHRS, CDR2 YFSETQ, per germline. The CDR3 loop reads CASSLQADRSPRQYF. DNA for the CDR3: TGCGCCAGCAGCTTGCAGGCAGACCGATCTCCGCGGCAGTACTTC.

The genes are TRBV5-1 and TRBJ1-5, with a tentative D call TRBD1 (5 bases). Germline CDR1 SGHRS, CDR2 YFSETQ. The CDR3 is 14 residues long. Trimming took 7 bases from V and 1 from J, leaving 12 bases between them. The CDR3 DNA reads as TGCGCCAGCCCCGACGGGGGGAGCAATCAGCCCCAGCATTTT. Protein sequence: CASPDGGSNQPQHF.

V and J are TRBV5-4 and TRBJ2-1; D is tentatively TRBD1 or TRBD2 (6 bases each). The length of the CDR3 is 16 residues. Trimming took 3 bases from V and 4 from J, leaving 17 bases between them. CDR1 is SGHNT, CDR2 YYREEE, per germline (reference sequence). The CDR3 DNA reads TGTGCCAGCAGCTCGAGGGTGGGGGGCGAGTACAATGAGCAGTTCTTC. Translating it yields CASSSRVGGEYNEQFF.

The J gene is TRBJ1-1, the V gene TRBV3-1, with D possibly TRBD1 on 5 matching bases. The CDR3 consists of 14 residues. CDR1 and CDR2 from the germline V gene are LGHDT and YNNKEL (reference sequence). With 1 base removed from V and 6 bases from J, the gap between germline ends came to 12 bases. CDR3 DNA: TGTGCCAGCAGCCAAGTGGAGGGGTTGTCTGAAGCTTTCTTT. Translation gives CASSQVEGLSEAFF.

This clonotype was counted only a few times. The chain joins TRBV4-2 to TRBJ2-1; either TRBD1 or TRBD2 may supply D (5 bases each). The V end was cut by 5 bases, the J end by 7 bases, with 21 bases between. The CDR3 has 16 amino acids. Germline values: CDR1 LGHNA, CDR2 YNFKEQ. CDR3 sequence reads: CASSITTPGRRNEQFF. The DNA for the CDR3 is TGTGCCAGCAGCATCACCACTCCGGGACGTCGAAATGAGCAGTTCTTC.

This CDR3 reads CSASPDIQETQYF. CDR3 DNA: TGCAGTGCTAGCCCCGACATTCAAGAGACCCAGTACTTC. The chain employs TRBV20-1 and TRBJ2-5; D is unresolved. Trimming took 3 bases from V and 2 from J, leaving 10 bases between them. CDR3 length: 13 residues. Germline V gene data show CDR1 as DFQATT and CDR2 as SNEGSKA (reference sequence).

The rearrangement joins TRBV23-1 to TRBJ2-7, with TRBD1 identical over 7 bases. TRBV23-1 is annotated as an ORF whose role is uncertain. J was trimmed by 2 bases and V by 4 bases; bases with no gene match: 5. The CDR3 is made up of 14 amino acids. In DNA, the CDR3 is TGCGCCAGCAGTCTGGGACAGCGAACCTACGAGCAGTACTTC. Its protein is CASSLGQRTYEQYF.

J is TRBJ1-5 and V is TRBV4-2; D remains unclear. CDR1 and CDR2 (germline): LGHNA, YNFKEQ. The CDR3 length is 16 residues. Trimming pared 0 bases from V and 6 bases from J, leaving 15 bases between. CDR3 amino acids: CASSQEKAGVSQPQHF. The CDR3, as DNA: TGTGCCAGCAGCCAAGAGAAGGCAGGAGTAAGTCAGCCCCAGCATTTT.

This clonotype has more than one count but fewer than ten. V gene TRBV29-1 combines with J gene TRBJ2-5; 7 nucleotides line up with TRBD1. The CDR3 has 12 amino acids. J lost 4 bases, V lost 6 bases, and 5 bases had no gene match. Per the germline V gene, CDR1 is SQVTM and CDR2 is ANQGSEA. CDR3 DNA sequence: TGCAGCGTGAAAGGGACAGTAGAGACCCAGTACTTC. Protein product: CSVKGTVETQYF.

J is TRBJ2-5 and V is TRBV27, with D perhaps matching TRBD2 (5 bases). Germline V CDR1 and CDR2: MNHEY, SMNVEV (reference sequence). The CDR3 has 14 residues. Trimming cost V 5 bases and J 2 bases, with 12 bases left between them. DNA of the CDR3: TGTGCCAGCAGTCGACACGGACTGCAAGAGACCCAGTACTTC. This sequence encodes CASSRHGLQETQYF.

In this sample, this clonotype turned up once. The rearrangement uses TRBV20-1 and TRBJ1-5; D might be TRBD1 (5 bases). Germline V CDR1 and CDR2: DFQATT, SNEGSKA (reference sequence). Trimming cost V 6 bases and J 1 base, with 13 bases left between them. This CDR3 is built from 14 residues. The CDR3: CSAAGDLSNQPQHF. CDR3 DNA sequence: TGCAGTGCCGCCGGGGACCTGAGCAATCAGCCCCAGCATTTT.

In this sample, this clonotype turned up once. The V and J genes are TRBV5-1 and TRBJ2-1; D tentatively fits TRBD1 or TRBD2 (5 bases each). This CDR3 comprises 12 residues. Germline V gene lookup returns CDR1 SGHRS and CDR2 YFSETQ. V lost 4 bases and J lost 10, with 12 bases in between. The CDR3 loop is CASSIPGDEQFF. The DNA of the CDR3 is TGCGCCAGCAGCATCCCCGGGGACGAGCAGTTCTTC.